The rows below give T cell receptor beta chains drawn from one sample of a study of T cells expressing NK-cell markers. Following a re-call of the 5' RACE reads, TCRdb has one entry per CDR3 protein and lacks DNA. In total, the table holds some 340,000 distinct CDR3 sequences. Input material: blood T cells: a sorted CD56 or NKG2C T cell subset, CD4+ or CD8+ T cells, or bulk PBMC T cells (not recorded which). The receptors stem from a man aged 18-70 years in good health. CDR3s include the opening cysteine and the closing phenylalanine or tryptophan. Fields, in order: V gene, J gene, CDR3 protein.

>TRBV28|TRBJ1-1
CASSLVERLKTEAFF
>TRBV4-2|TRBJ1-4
CASSQGQGLTNEKLFF
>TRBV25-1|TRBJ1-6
CASSMDSYNSPLHF
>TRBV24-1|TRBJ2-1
CATSEEGPNEQFF
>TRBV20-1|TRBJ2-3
CDPRQGTHVLDTQYF
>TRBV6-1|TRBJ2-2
CASRDWANTGELFF
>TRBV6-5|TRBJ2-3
CASSYSGRSTDTQYF
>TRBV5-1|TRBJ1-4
CASSGGYEKLFF
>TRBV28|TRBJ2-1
CASSPRTGISYNEQFF
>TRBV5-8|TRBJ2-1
CASSLTTGSLPLNEQFF
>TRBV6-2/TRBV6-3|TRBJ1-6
CASSHRDSKTSPLHF
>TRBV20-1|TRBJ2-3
CSARSSGGAISTDTQYF
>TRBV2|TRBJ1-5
CASSEGGLRVTQPQHF
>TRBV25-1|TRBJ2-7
CASSGLRAEQYF
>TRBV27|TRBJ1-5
CASSLMGRSHQPQHF
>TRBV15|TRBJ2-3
CATSSPNRLADTQYF
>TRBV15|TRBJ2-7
CATSRVRAGASYEQYF
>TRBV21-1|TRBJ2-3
CASSKLGTQYF
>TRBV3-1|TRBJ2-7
CASRHSGRSSYEQYF
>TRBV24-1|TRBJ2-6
CATSGPGGAPGANVLTF
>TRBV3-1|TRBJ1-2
CAIPGTGADGYTF
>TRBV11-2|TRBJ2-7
CASRRGLSSYEQYF
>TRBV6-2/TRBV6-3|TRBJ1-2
CASSYSYRQYGYTF
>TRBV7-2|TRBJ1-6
CASSSRGQIAPLHF
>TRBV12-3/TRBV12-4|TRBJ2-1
CASTRLAGSSLADEQFF
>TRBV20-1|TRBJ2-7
CSASNPGTYEQYF
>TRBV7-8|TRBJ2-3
CASSPNTGWADTQYF
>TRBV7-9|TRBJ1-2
CASSRRHSMGGYTF
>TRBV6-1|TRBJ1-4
CASRNSLSEKLFF
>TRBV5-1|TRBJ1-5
CASTTGEFQPQHF
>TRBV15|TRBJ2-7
CATSRGRQGGRYEQYF
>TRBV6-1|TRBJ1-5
CASSEKWGSLGQPQHF
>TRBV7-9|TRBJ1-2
CASSLNYGYTF
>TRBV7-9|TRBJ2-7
CASSASSASSQYF